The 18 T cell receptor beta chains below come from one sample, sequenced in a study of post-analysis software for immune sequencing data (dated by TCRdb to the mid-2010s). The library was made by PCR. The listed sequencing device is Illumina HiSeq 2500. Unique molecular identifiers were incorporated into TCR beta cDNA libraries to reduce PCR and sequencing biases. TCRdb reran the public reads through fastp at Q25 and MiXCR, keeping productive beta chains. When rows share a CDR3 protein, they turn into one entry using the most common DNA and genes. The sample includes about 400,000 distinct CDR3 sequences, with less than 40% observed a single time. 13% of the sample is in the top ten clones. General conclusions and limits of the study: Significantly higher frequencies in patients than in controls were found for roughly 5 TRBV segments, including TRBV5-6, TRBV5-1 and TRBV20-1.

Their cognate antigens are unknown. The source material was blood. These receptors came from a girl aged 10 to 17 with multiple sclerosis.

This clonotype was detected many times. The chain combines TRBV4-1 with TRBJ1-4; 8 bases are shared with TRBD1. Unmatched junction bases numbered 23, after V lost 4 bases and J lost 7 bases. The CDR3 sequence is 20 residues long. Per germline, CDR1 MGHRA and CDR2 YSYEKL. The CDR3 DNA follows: TGCGCCAGCAGCCTAAAACCCCCCGGGCCGACGACAGGGGTGATTGAAAAACTGTTTTTT. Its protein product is CASSLKPPGPTTGVIEKLFF.

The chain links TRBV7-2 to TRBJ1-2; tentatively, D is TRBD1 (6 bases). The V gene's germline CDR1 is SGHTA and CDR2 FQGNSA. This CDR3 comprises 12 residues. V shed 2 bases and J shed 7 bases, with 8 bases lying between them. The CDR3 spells CASSLNRAGYTF. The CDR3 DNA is TGTGCCAGCAGCTTAAACAGGGCTGGCTACACCTTC.

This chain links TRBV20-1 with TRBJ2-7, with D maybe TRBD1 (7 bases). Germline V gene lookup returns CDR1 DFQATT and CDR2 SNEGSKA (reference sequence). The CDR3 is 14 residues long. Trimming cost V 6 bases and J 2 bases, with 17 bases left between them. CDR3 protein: CSATAGQGAYEQYF. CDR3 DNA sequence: TGCAGTGCCACCGCGGGGCAGGGGGCCTACGAGCAGTACTTC.

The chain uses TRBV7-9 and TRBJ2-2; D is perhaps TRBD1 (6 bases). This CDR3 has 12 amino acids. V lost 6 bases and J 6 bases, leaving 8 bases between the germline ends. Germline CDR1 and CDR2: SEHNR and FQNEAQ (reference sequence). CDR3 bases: TGTGCCAGCAGACAGGGTCCCGGGGAGCTGTTTTTT. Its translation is CASRQGPGELFF.

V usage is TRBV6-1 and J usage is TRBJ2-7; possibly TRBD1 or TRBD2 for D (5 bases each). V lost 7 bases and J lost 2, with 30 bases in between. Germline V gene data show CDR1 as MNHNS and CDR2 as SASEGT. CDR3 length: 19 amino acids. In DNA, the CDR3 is TGTGCCAGCACCAAACGGGGACGACAAACAAGGGTTCCTACCTACGAGCAGTACTTC. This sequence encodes CASTKRGRQTRVPTYEQYF.

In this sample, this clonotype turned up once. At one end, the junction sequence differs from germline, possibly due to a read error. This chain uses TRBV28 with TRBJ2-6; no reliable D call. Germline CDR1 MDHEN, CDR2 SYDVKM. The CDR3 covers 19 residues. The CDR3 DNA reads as TGTACCAGCAGCTATTATTCGGCCAAAGGACGGAGTGGGGCCAACGTCCTGACTTTC. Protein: CTSSYYSAKGRSGANVLTF.

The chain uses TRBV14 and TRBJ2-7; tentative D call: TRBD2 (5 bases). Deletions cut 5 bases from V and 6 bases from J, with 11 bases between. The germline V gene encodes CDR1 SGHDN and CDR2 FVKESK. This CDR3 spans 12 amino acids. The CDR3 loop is CASSGSLCEQYF. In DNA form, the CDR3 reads TGTGCCAGCAGCGGGAGTCTCTGCGAGCAGTACTTC. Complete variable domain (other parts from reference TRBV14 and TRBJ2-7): EAGVTQFPSHSVIEKGQTVTLRCDPISGHDNLYWYRRVMGKEIKFLLHFVKESKQDESGMPNNRFLAERTGGTYSTLKVQPAELEDSGVYFCASSGSLCEQYFGPGTRLTVT.

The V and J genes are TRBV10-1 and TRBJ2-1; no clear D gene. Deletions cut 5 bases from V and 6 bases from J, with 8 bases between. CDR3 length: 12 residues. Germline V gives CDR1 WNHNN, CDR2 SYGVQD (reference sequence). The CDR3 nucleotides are TGCGCCAGCAGTTCGGTAATCAATGAGCAGTTCTTC. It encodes CASSSVINEQFF.

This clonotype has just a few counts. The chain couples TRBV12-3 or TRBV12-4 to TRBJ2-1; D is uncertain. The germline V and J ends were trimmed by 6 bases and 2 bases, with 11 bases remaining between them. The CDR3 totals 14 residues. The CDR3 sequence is CASRINLAYNEQFF. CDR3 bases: TGTGCCAGCAGAATTAACCTGGCCTACAATGAGCAGTTCTTC.

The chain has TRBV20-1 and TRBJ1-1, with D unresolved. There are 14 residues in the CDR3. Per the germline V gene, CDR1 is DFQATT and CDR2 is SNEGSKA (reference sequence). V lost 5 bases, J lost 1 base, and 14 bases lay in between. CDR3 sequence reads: CSAQAGTPNTEAFF. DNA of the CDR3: TGCAGTGCTCAGGCAGGCACTCCGAACACTGAAGCTTTCTTT.

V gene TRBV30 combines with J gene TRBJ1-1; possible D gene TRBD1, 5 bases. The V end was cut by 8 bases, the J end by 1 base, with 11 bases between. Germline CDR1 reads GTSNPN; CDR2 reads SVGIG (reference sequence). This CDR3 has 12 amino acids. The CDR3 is CAGDRENTEAFF. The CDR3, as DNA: TGTGCCGGTGACAGAGAGAACACTGAAGCTTTCTTT.

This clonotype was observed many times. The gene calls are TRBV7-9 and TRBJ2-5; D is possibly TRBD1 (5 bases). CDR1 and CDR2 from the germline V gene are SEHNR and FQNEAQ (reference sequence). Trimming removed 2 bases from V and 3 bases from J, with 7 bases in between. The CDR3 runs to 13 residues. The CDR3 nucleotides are TGTGCCAGCAGCTTATCCAGGGAAGAGACCCAGTACTTC. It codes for CASSLSREETQYF.

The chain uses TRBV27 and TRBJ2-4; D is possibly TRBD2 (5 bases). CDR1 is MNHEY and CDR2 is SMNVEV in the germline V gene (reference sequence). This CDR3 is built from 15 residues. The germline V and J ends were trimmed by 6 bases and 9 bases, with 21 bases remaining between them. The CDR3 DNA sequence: TGTGCCAGCAGCTTAGAGGGCAGCCTGGCAGGCATTCAGTACTTC. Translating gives CASSLEGSLAGIQYF.

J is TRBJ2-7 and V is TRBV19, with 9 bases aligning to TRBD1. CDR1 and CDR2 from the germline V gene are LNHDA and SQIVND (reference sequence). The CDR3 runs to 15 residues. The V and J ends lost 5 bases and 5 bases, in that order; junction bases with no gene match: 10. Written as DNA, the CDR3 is TGTGCCAGTAGTTCTCGGACAGGGGTGAACGACGAGCAGTACTTC. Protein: CASSSRTGVNDEQYF.

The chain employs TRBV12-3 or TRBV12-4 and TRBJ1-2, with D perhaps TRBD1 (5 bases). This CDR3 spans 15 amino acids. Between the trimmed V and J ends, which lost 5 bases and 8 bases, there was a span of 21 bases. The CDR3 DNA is TGTGCCAGCAGTCCTACGGGGACCGCGGCGTCGGGCTACACCTTC. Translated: CASSPTGTAASGYTF.

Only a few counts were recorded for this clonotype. The CDR3 protein is CASSDPGGGGANVLTF. DNA of the CDR3: TGCGCCAGCAGCGACCCAGGGGGCGGTGGGGCCAACGTCCTGACTTTC. The V gene is TRBV5-1, the J gene TRBJ2-6, with 8 bases fitting TRBD1. J gave up 3 bases and V 4 bases, and 6 bases lay outside the gene matches. This CDR3 is 16 amino acids long. Germline V gives CDR1 SGHRS, CDR2 YFSETQ.

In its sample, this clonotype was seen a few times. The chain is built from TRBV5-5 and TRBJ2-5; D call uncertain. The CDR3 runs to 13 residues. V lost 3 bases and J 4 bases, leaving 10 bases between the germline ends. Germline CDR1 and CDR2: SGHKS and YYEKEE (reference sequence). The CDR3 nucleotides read TGTGCCAGCAGCTCAGTAGCTGCAGAGACCCAGTACTTC. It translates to CASSSVAAETQYF.

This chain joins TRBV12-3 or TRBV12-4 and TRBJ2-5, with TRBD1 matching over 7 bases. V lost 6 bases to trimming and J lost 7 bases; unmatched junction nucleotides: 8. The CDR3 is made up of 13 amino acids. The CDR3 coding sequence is TGTGCCAGCAGCGACAGGGATGAGGGGACCCAGTACTTC. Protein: CASSDRDEGTQYF.